These 19 T cell receptor beta chains were all obtained from the same sample, sequenced in a study of identical twins. TCRdb reprocessed the 5' RACE reads via MiXCR and lists one record per CDR3 protein. This table has more than 1.5 million distinct CDR3 sequences, roughly 35% appearing once. What was sequenced was cord blood. Receptors originate from a newborn girl in good health.

This clonotype was seen only a few times. The chain uses TRBV2 and TRBJ2-2; 7 nucleotides line up with TRBD2. V shed 7 bases, J shed 3 bases, and the junction held 5 bases outside the gene matches. The CDR3 covers 14 residues. The germline V gene has CDR1 SNHLY and CDR2 FYNNEI. This CDR3 reads CASILAAYTGELFF. The CDR3 nucleotides are TGTGCCAGCATTCTAGCGGCCTACACCGGGGAGCTGTTTTTT.

The rearrangement uses TRBV28 and TRBJ2-5, with 7 bases aligning to TRBD1. V trimming: 6 bases; J trimming: 6 bases; junction bases outside the gene matches: 7. Germline loops: CDR1 MDHEN, CDR2 SYDVKM. The CDR3 consists of 13 residues. The CDR3 DNA reads as TGTGCCAGCAGCGACAGGGTGGTGAAGACCCAGTACTTC. Encoded protein: CASSDRVVKTQYF.

This clonotype appeared a single time. The genes are TRBV21-1 and TRBJ1-2; the DNA was not compared with TRBD1, the D call given in the table. TRBV21-1 is a pseudogene segment. The CDR3 has 14 residues. CDR3 region: CASSNRGRTYGYTF. CDR3 bases: TGTGCCAGCAGCAATCGGGGACGGACTTATGGCTACACCTTC.

The J gene is TRBJ2-1, the V gene TRBV4-2, with D perhaps TRBD2 (6 bases). The CDR3 totals 18 residues. CDR1 and CDR2 (germline): LGHNA, YNFKEQ. Deletions cut 1 base from V and 5 bases from J, with 21 bases between. The chain's CDR3 is CASSQAETSGLHDNEQFF. The CDR3 nucleotides are TGTGCCAGCAGCCAAGCAGAGACTAGTGGACTCCATGACAATGAGCAGTTCTTC.

The chain carries TRBV6-6 and TRBJ2-5; TRBD2 matches at 10 bases. The CDR3 covers 16 residues. V was pared by 0 bases and J by 1 base, with 2 bases of the junction left unmatched. Germline V gene lookup returns CDR1 MNHNY and CDR2 SVGAGI (reference sequence). The CDR3 sequence is CASSYSWTSGQETQYF. The CDR3 bases are TGTGCCAGCAGTTACTCGTGGACTAGCGGCCAAGAGACCCAGTACTTC.

This clonotype was seen a handful of times. The chain employs TRBV5-6 and TRBJ1-1, with 7 positions matching TRBD1. Per germline, CDR1 SGHDT and CDR2 YYEEEE. The CDR3 is 13 amino acids. J gave up 6 bases and V 4 bases, and 6 bases lay outside the gene matches. The CDR3 sequence is CASSPGQVAEAFF. In nucleotides, the CDR3 is TGTGCCAGCAGCCCAGGACAGGTCGCTGAAGCTTTCTTT.

The chain joins TRBV28 to TRBJ2-1; D unclear. The length of the CDR3 is 15 residues. Germline V gene lookup returns CDR1 MDHEN and CDR2 SYDVKM. The V gene lost 5 bases and the J gene lost 11 bases, with 22 bases spanning the gap. The CDR3 region is CASSPTHPQRTQQFF. The DNA for the CDR3 is TGTGCCAGCAGTCCGACCCACCCTCAGAGAACCCAGCAGTTCTTC.

This clonotype was seen a few times. The V gene is TRBV20-1, the J gene TRBJ1-2; 9 bases map to TRBD1. V lost 3 bases, J lost 8 bases, and 4 bases stayed unmatched. Germline lookup yields CDR1 DFQATT and CDR2 SNEGSKA (reference sequence). This CDR3 has 12 residues. The CDR3 DNA reads TGCAGTGCTAGGGGGACAGGGTGGGGCTACACCTTC. Translation gives CSARGTGWGYTF.

In its sample, this clonotype was seen a few times. The rearrangement links TRBV6-1 to TRBJ1-1, with 9 positions matching TRBD1. Germline-derived CDR1 and CDR2 are MNHNS and SASEGT. This CDR3 is 16 amino acids long. The ends lost 4 bases at V and 5 bases at J; junction bases unmatched: 11. This chain's CDR3 is CASSGTGERVLTEAFF. The CDR3 nucleotides are TGTGCCAGCAGTGGGACAGGGGAACGGGTGTTGACTGAAGCTTTCTTT.

The genes are TRBV28 and TRBJ2-5; a weak D match, TRBD1 (6 bases). Germline V gives CDR1 MDHEN, CDR2 SYDVKM. The CDR3 is made up of 17 amino acids. The V gene lost 5 bases and the J gene lost 1 base, with 20 bases spanning the gap. The CDR3 nucleotides are TGTGCCAGCAGTACAAGGGGACACGATCACCTCCAAGAGACCCAGTACTTC. This codes for CASSTRGHDHLQETQYF.

This clonotype was detected a few times. This chain links TRBV12-3 or TRBV12-4 with TRBJ1-6, with a tentative D call TRBD1 (5 bases). V lost 7 bases and J lost 10, with 14 bases in between. The CDR3 is made up of 13 amino acids. The CDR3 sequence: CASKMGVRSPLHF. The CDR3 DNA sequence: TGTGCCAGCAAAATGGGGGTTCGGTCACCCCTCCACTTT.

In this sample, this clonotype turned up a few times. This rearrangement joins TRBV5-1 to TRBJ2-1; 8 bases agree with TRBD2. The CDR3 runs 15 residues. CDR1 is SGHRS, CDR2 YFSETQ, per germline. V dropped 2 bases and J dropped 3; count of bases not matched to a gene: 4. The CDR3 spells CASSFVTSDYNEQFF. CDR3 DNA sequence: TGCGCCAGCAGCTTCGTGACTAGCGACTACAATGAGCAGTTCTTC. Using reference TRBV5-1 and TRBJ2-1 for the parts outside the CDR3, the full variable domain is KAGVTQTPRYLIKTRGQQVTLSCSPISGHRSVSWYQQTPGQGLQFLFEYFSETQRNKGNFPGRFSGRQFSNSRSEMNVSTLELGDSALYLCASSFVTSDYNEQFFGPGTRLTVL.

In this sample, this clonotype turned up a few times. The chain joins TRBV13 to TRBJ2-3; possibly TRBD2 for D (7 bases). The CDR3 extends over 16 amino acids. Deletions cut 2 bases from V and 5 bases from J, with 17 bases between. In germline, CDR1 is PRHDT, CDR2 FYEKMQ (reference sequence). CDR3 sequence reads: CASSLYGGGGIDTQYF. The DNA for the CDR3 is TGTGCCAGCAGCTTATACGGCGGGGGCGGAATAGATACGCAGTATTTT.

The V call is TRBV11-2, the J call TRBJ2-1; 12 bases align to TRBD2. The CDR3 totals 20 residues. The junction had 18 bases not matched to a gene; V was cut back by 5 bases and J by 4 bases. The germline gives CDR1 SGHAT, CDR2 FQNNGV. The CDR3 DNA sequence: TGTGCCAGCAGCATCCCTTGGACCTCTAGCGGGGGGGGAAGGTACAATGAGCAGTTCTTC. It translates to CASSIPWTSSGGGRYNEQFF.

The J gene is TRBJ2-5, the V gene TRBV7-8, with D perhaps matching TRBD1 or TRBD2 (5 bases each). V lost 2 bases, J lost 11 bases, and 24 bases lay in between. Per the germline V gene, CDR1 is SGHVS and CDR2 is FQNEAQ. The CDR3 totals 16 residues. The CDR3 sequence: CASSLRGAFSLNEQYF. DNA for the CDR3: TGTGCCAGCAGCTTACGAGGGGCCTTTTCGTTAAATGAGCAGTACTTC.

This sequence joins TRBV5-1 and TRBJ1-5; D may be TRBD1 (6 bases). The CDR3 loop spans 14 amino acids. Germline V gene data show CDR1 as SGHRS and CDR2 as YFSETQ. The V end was cut by 4 bases, the J end by 7 bases, with 15 bases between. CDR3 loop: CASSPVEGGQPQHF. CDR3 DNA: TGCGCCAGCAGCCCGGTGGAGGGGGGACAGCCCCAGCATTTT.

This clonotype was picked up a small number of times. The chain carries TRBV5-1 and TRBJ2-2; D is unresolved. Germline V CDR1 and CDR2: SGHRS, YFSETQ. V lost 4 bases and J 6 bases, leaving 10 bases between the germline ends. CDR3 length: 13 residues. The CDR3 DNA reads as TGCGCCAGCAGCGTAGAAGTCCCCGGGGAGCTGTTTTTT. This translates into CASSVEVPGELFF.

This clonotype was seen repeatedly, ten times or more. V usage is TRBV7-2 and J usage is TRBJ2-1; tentative D call: TRBD1 (5 bases). CDR3 size: 14 residues. Trimming shortened V by 5 bases and J by 0 bases, and 8 bases separated the two germline ends. Germline values: CDR1 SGHTA, CDR2 FQGNSA. The CDR3 region is CASSLDNSYNEQFF. The CDR3 DNA is TGTGCCAGCAGCCTGGACAACTCCTACAATGAGCAGTTCTTC.

The J gene is TRBJ2-7, the V gene TRBV14; 8 bases map to TRBD1. Germline trimming cut 5 bases from V and 2 bases from J; bases unmatched to any gene: 8. The germline V gene encodes CDR1 SGHDN and CDR2 FVKESK. CDR3 length: 15 residues. The CDR3 reads CASSYRQGFPYEQYF. CDR3 coding DNA: TGTGCCAGCAGCTACCGACAGGGGTTTCCCTACGAGCAGTACTTC. Filled out from reference TRBV14 and TRBJ2-7, the complete variable domain reads EAGVTQFPSHSVIEKGQTVTLRCDPISGHDNLYWYRRVMGKEIKFLLHFVKESKQDESGMPNNRFLAERTGGTYSTLKVQPAELEDSGVYFCASSYRQGFPYEQYFGPGTRLTVT.